This T cell receptor beta chain was captured in a study of T cell responses to AZD1222 COVID-19 vaccine. Note on this clone: What it binds is not known.

Broader study findings: With dominance at 160-218 and 743-854, vaccine-associated CD4 TCRs spanned spike. Among AZD1222 vaccinees, only five or six were seropositive at baseline.

The assay was immunoSEQ multiplex PCR, and TCRdb's table has in-frame clones only and misses some. The sample yields some 200,000 clones, approximately 94% seen once. Germline loops: CDR1 SGHTA, CDR2 FQGNSA. Trimming removed 2 bases from V and 2 bases from J; junction bases left unmatched: 2. The CDR3 sequence is 15 residues long. The chain combines TRBV7-2 with TRBJ1-5, with 8 bases lining up with TRBD1. Sequencing was performed on peripheral blood, taken 28 days after the second dose of the MenACWY control vaccine. This sequence originates from an adult who received the MenACWY meningococcal vaccine as a control. The CDR3 DNA sequence: TGTGCCAGCAGCTTATGGGGACAGGGCAATCAGCCCCAGCATTTT. Its protein product is CASSLWGQGNQPQHF.